The following is a T cell receptor (beta chain) sequence with its context. Its antigen is unidentified. Germline lookup yields CDR1 LNHDA and CDR2 SQIVND (reference sequence). V was shortened by 5 bases and J by 0 bases, with 11 bases between the two germline ends. The CDR3 runs 14 residues. This specimen belongs to a study of cytomegalovirus exposure and HLA in healthy donors. Study overall: Early release data held 75 million to 90 million unique TCRs from HLA-typed donors. The Caucasian-associated ancestry cluster held more than 80% of over 350 genotyped donors. Regarding the study as a whole: The authors considered a cluster of highly shared sequence variants likely to be a sequencing artifact. The authors later linked a missense DCLRE1C variant to TCR beta V- and J-gene trimming.

The primer mix had 60 Vbeta and 13 Jbeta primers. The method was immunoSEQ multiplex PCR; TCRdb's version includes in-frame clones alone and lacks a portion of them. The sample carries around 200,000 clones, around 80% recorded once. This sequence was found in a woman in her fifties or sixties in good health and CMV-seropositive. Sequenced material: PBMCs. The chain combines TRBV19 with TRBJ2-7; the D gene is possibly TRBD1 (5 bases). CDR3 bases: TGTGCCAGTAGTCGACAGAAAAGCTCCTACGAGCAGTACTTC. This codes for CASSRQKSSYEQYF.